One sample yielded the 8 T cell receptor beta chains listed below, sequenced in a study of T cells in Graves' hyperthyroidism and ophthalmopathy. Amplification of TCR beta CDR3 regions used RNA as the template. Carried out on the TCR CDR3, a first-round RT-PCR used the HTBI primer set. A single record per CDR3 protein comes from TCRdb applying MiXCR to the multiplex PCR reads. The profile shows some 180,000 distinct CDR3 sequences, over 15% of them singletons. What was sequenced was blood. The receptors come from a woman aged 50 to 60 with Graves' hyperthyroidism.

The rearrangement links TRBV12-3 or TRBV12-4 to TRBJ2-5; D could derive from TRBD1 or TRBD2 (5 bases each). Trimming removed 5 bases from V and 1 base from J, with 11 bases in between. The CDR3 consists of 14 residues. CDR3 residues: CASSRRGGQETQYF. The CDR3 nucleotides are TGTGCCAGCAGTCGTCGTGGGGGCCAAGAGACCCAGTACTTC.

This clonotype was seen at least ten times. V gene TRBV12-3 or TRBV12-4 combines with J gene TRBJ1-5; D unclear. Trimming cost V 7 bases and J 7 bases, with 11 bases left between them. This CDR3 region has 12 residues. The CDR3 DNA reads TGTGCCAGCACCATGCCGGGGCAGCCCCAGCATTTT. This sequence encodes CASTMPGQPQHF.

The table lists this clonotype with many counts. CDR3 loop: CASSTQTGGTNEKLFF. CDR3 bases: TGTGCCAGCAGCACTCAGACAGGCGGAACTAATGAAAAACTGTTTTTT. The chain carries TRBV5-5 and TRBJ1-4, with D possibly being TRBD1 (6 bases). There are 16 residues in the CDR3. V dropped 4 bases and J dropped 1 base, with 14 bases sitting between them. The germline V gene has CDR1 SGHKS and CDR2 YYEKEE (reference sequence).

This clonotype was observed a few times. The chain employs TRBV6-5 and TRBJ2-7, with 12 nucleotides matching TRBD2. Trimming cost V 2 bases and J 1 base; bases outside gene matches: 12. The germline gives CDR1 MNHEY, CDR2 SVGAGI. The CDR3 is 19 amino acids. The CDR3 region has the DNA TGTGCCAGCAGTTACACGGGGCTAGGGCTAGCGGGGGGGTCCTACGAGCAGTACTTC. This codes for CASSYTGLGLAGGSYEQYF.

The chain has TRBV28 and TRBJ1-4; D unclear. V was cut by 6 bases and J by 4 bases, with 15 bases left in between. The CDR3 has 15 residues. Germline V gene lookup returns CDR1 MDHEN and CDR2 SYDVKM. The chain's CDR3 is CASSNSQLGNEKLFF. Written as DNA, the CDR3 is TGTGCCAGCAGCAACTCGCAGTTGGGTAATGAAAAACTGTTTTTT.

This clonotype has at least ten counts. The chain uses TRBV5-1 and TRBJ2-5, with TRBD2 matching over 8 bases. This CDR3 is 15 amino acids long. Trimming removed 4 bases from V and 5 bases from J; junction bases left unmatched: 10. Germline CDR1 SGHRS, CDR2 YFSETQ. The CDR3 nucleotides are TGCGCCAGCAGCGGGGGTACGGGGGGGCCGGAGACCCAGTACTTC. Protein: CASSGGTGGPETQYF.

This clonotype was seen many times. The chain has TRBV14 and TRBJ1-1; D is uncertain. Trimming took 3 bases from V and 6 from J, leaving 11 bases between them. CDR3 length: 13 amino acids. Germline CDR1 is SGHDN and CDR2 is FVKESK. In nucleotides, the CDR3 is TGTGCCAGCAGCCAGACACACCACGCTGAAGCTTTCTTT. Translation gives CASSQTHHAEAFF.

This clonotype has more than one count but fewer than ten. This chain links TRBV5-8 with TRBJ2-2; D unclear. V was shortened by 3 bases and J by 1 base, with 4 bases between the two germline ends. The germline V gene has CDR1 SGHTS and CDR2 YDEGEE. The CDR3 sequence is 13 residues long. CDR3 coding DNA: TGTGCCAGCAGCTCGCGGAACACCGGGGAGCTGTTTTTT. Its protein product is CASSSRNTGELFF.